This T cell receptor (beta chain) was captured by sequencing in a study of cytomegalovirus exposure and HLA in healthy donors. CDR1 SGHRS and CDR2 YFSETQ come from the germline V gene. CDR3 length: 14 amino acids. V shed 4 bases, J shed 2 bases, and the junction held 2 bases outside the gene matches. PCR used 60 Vbeta primers and 13 Jbeta primers. TCRdb's copy holds only in-frame clones and misses some; the assay was immunoSEQ multiplex PCR. The table lists approximately 130,000 clones, 60% to 85% of them singletons. The sequence was obtained from a woman aged 40 to 50 in good health and CMV-seronegative. Source material: PBMCs. The chain links TRBV5-1 to TRBJ1-1, with 10 positions matching TRBD1. CDR3 protein: CASSMTGGNTEAFF. The CDR3 coding sequence is TGCGCCAGCAGCATGACAGGGGGCAACACTGAAGCTTTCTTT. Based on the CDR3 plus reference TRBV5-1 and TRBJ1-1, the full variable domain is KAGVTQTPRYLIKTRGQQVTLSCSPISGHRSVSWYQQTPGQGLQFLFEYFSETQRNKGNFPGRFSGRQFSNSRSEMNVSTLELGDSALYLCASSMTGGNTEAFFGQGTRLTVV.